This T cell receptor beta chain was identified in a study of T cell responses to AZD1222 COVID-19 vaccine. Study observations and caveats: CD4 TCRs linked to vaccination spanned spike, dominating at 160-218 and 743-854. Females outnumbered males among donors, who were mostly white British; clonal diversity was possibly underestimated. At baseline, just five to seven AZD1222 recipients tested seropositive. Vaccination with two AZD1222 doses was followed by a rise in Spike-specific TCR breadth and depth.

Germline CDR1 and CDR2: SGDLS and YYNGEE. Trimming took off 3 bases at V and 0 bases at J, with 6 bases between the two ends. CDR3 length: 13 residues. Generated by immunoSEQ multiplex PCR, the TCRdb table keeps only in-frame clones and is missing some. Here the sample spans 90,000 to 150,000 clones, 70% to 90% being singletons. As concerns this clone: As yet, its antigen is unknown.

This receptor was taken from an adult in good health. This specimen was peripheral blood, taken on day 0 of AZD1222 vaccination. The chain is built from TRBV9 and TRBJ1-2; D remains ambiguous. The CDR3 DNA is TGTGCCAGCAGCGCGGACCCTAACTATGGCTACACCTTC. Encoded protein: CASSADPNYGYTF. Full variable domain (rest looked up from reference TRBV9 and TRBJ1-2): DSGVTQTPKHLITATGQRVTLRCSPRSGDLSVYWYQQSLDQGLQFLIQYYNGEERAKGNILERFSAQQFPDLHSELNLSSLELGDSALYFCASSADPNYGYTFGSGTRLTVV.